The 27 T cell receptor beta chains below were found in one sample sequenced in a study of T cell repertoires in cytomegalovirus infection. Using its own MiXCR run on the reads, TCRdb lists one record per CDR3 protein. The sample yields about 460,000 distinct CDR3 sequences, around 11% seen once. The sequenced material came from PBMCs. Every receptor here comes from a human donor in good health (CMV status not recorded). Some clones in this sample may be carry-over from other donors' samples.

This clonotype was counted a few times. V is TRBV20-1 and J is TRBJ1-6; D ambiguous. The CDR3 length is 13 residues. CDR1 and CDR2 from the germline V gene are DFQATT and SNEGSKA (reference sequence). V lost 1 base, J lost 10 bases, and 11 bases lay in between. The CDR3 nucleotides are TGCAGTGCTAGAGTAATGGAGGTGTCACCCCTCCACTTT. This translates into CSARVMEVSPLHF.

The chain carries TRBV14 and TRBJ1-2, with TRBD1 matching 9 bases. Germline V gives CDR1 SGHDN, CDR2 FVKESK. V shed 2 bases, J shed 2 bases, and the junction held 12 bases outside the gene matches. The CDR3 extends over 18 amino acids. The CDR3 coding sequence is TGTGCCAGCAGCCAAATAACGGGACAGGGCTTACTAAACTATGGCTACACCTTC. Its protein product is CASSQITGQGLLNYGYTF.

This clonotype has a count of ten or more. V is TRBV11-1 and J is TRBJ2-3; 7 nucleotides line up with TRBD2. The trim removed 3 bases at V and 5 bases at J, leaving 8 bases unmatched. The CDR3 loop spans 15 amino acids. The germline CDR1 and CDR2 sequences are SGHAT and FQDESV (reference sequence). The DNA of the CDR3 is TGTGCCAGCAGCTTCGAGGGAGGGCCAGTAGATACGCAGTATTTT. Translated: CASSFEGGPVDTQYF.

This clonotype was seen ten or more times. The chain carries TRBV12-3 or TRBV12-4 and TRBJ2-5; D is undetermined. The CDR3 has 13 residues. The V gene lost 3 bases and the J gene lost 1 base, with 6 bases spanning the gap. CDR3 loop: CASSFKSQETQYF. The CDR3 region has the DNA TGTGCCAGCAGTTTTAAGTCCCAAGAGACCCAGTACTTC.

This clonotype was seen ten or more times. The chain is built from TRBV5-6 and TRBJ1-5; TRBD1 might be the D (6 bases). Germline V CDR1 and CDR2: SGHDT, YYEEEE. The V end lost 4 bases, the J end lost 5 bases, and 16 bases lay between the germline ends. CDR3 length: 15 residues. The DNA of the CDR3 is TGTGCCAGCAGCATGACAGGCGGGGGGGATCAGCCCCAGCATTTT. Its translation is CASSMTGGGDQPQHF.

This clonotype has ten or more counts. The chain has TRBV6-2 or TRBV6-3 and TRBJ1-5; 7 bases match TRBD1. In germline, CDR1 is MNHEY, CDR2 SVGEGT. V was pared by 2 bases and J by 9 bases, with 7 bases of the junction left unmatched. This CDR3 is built from 14 residues. The CDR3 sequence: CASSYGQESGPQHF. CDR3 DNA: TGTGCCAGCAGTTACGGACAGGAGAGTGGGCCCCAGCATTTT.

This clonotype was observed at least ten times. The V and J genes are TRBV7-8 and TRBJ2-3, with 12 bases lining up with TRBD2. Germline CDR1 SGHVS, CDR2 FQNEAQ. The CDR3 runs 20 residues. J was trimmed by 0 bases and V by 2 bases; bases with no gene match: 12. The CDR3 sequence: CASSLPTRLAGETSTDTQYF. The CDR3 bases are TGTGCCAGCAGCTTACCAACGAGACTAGCGGGGGAAACTAGCACAGATACGCAGTATTTT.

With regard to this clonotype: A much bigger clone sits one base away, suggesting this may be a read error. The CDR3 region is CASSQDGVIAF. CDR3 DNA sequence: TGTGCCAGCAGTCAGGACGGGGTGATCGCCTTC. This chain connects TRBV11-3 to TRBJ1-2; D is unclear. The V gene's germline CDR1 is SGHNT and CDR2 YENEEA. The CDR3 is made up of 11 amino acids.

V gene TRBV20-1 combines with J gene TRBJ2-3, with TRBD1 as a possible D gene (6 bases). Between the trimmed V and J ends, which lost 5 bases and 2 bases, there was a span of 17 bases. CDR3 length: 15 residues. CDR1 is DFQATT, CDR2 SNEGSKA, per germline (reference sequence). CDR3 nucleotides: TGCAGTGCTCCAGGGGAGACTACCTTCACAGATACGCAGTATTTT. This sequence encodes CSAPGETTFTDTQYF.

Ten or more counts support this clonotype. The CDR3 DNA reads TGTGCCAGCACCACGTATGGACAGGGTAATTCACCCCTCCACTTT. Translated, it gives CASTTYGQGNSPLHF. The genes are TRBV7-9 and TRBJ1-6, with TRBD1 matching 8 bases. This CDR3 contains 15 residues. Germline-derived CDR1 and CDR2 are SEHNR and FQNEAQ (reference sequence). The trim removed 7 bases at V and 6 bases at J, leaving 8 bases unmatched.

This clonotype was recorded a few times. The chain uses TRBV5-6 and TRBJ2-7; the D gene could be TRBD1 or TRBD2 (5 bases each). The CDR3 consists of 15 residues. From germline, CDR1 is SGHDT and CDR2 YYEEEE. Trimming removed 2 bases from V and 5 bases from J, with 17 bases in between. The CDR3 coding sequence is TGTGCCAGCAGCTTTCAGAGGGGTGCGACTCACGAGCAGTACTTC. Its protein product is CASSFQRGATHEQYF.

This clonotype was detected many times. The chain carries TRBV10-3 and TRBJ2-1; the D is unclear. The CDR3 covers 14 residues. Germline V lookup: CDR1 ENHRY, CDR2 SYGVKD. The germline V and J ends were trimmed by 4 bases and 0 bases, with 7 bases remaining between them. CDR3 protein: CAISAPFSYNEQFF. CDR3 DNA: TGTGCCATCAGTGCCCCATTCTCCTACAATGAGCAGTTCTTC.

Many counts were recorded for this clonotype. The chain combines TRBV7-2 with TRBJ2-3, with D possibly matching TRBD2 (6 bases). The germline V gene has CDR1 SGHTA and CDR2 FQGNSA. Trimming removed 2 bases from V and 0 bases from J, with 15 bases in between. CDR3 length equals 17 residues. CDR3 nucleotides: TGTGCCAGCAGCTTACAGGCGGGGCACCCGAGCACAGATACGCAGTATTTT. Its translation is CASSLQAGHPSTDTQYF.

The chain carries TRBV20-1 and TRBJ1-1; D is uncertain. This CDR3 spans 14 amino acids. Germline V CDR1 and CDR2: DFQATT, SNEGSKA (reference sequence). V was shortened by 0 bases and J by 1 base, with 9 bases between the two germline ends. The CDR3 bases are TGCAGTGCTAGAGATATGAAGGGGAACACTGAAGCTTTCTTT. The encoded protein is CSARDMKGNTEAFF.

This clonotype occurred many times. The chain is built from TRBV11-2 and TRBJ1-1; D gene unclear. The CDR3 has 14 residues. V lost 1 base and J lost 1, with 7 bases in between. Per the germline V gene, CDR1 is SGHAT and CDR2 is FQNNGV. The CDR3 protein is CASSLGIGNTEAFF. In DNA, the CDR3 is TGTGCCAGCAGCTTAGGAATAGGGAACACTGAAGCTTTCTTT.

The chain links TRBV29-1 to TRBJ2-3; TRBD2 is a possible D gene (6 bases). CDR3 length equals 13 residues. Germline V CDR1 and CDR2: SQVTM, ANQGSEA. The V end lost 5 bases, the J end lost 6 bases, and 15 bases lay between the germline ends. CDR3 sequence reads: CSVTGRMRDTQYF. DNA for the CDR3: TGCAGCGTTACCGGGAGAATGAGGGATACGCAGTATTTT.

This clonotype was detected ten times or more. V and J are TRBV7-7 and TRBJ1-6, with no clear D. Germline V gene sequence: CDR1 SSHAT, CDR2 FNYEAQ (reference sequence). CDR3 size: 13 residues. V lost 1 base and J lost 7, with 5 bases in between. The CDR3 DNA reads TGTGCCAGCAGCTTAGTAGAAAATTCACCCCTCCACTTT. It translates to CASSLVENSPLHF.

This chain joins TRBV19 and TRBJ1-5; tentative D call: TRBD1 (6 bases). With 5 bases removed from V and 4 bases from J, the gap between germline ends came to 18 bases. Germline loops: CDR1 LNHDA, CDR2 SQIVND (reference sequence). The CDR3 spans 16 residues. The CDR3 protein is CASSSWGGDWNQPQHF. Here the CDR3 DNA reads TGTGCCAGTAGTTCCTGGGGGGGCGATTGGAATCAGCCCCAGCATTTT.

This clonotype was observed many times. The CDR3 DNA reads as TGTGCCAGCAGCTTAGCTACAGGGACCTCCGGGAAGCAGCCCCAGCATTTT. This sequence encodes CASSLATGTSGKQPQHF. The chain employs TRBV7-8 and TRBJ1-5; TRBD1 might be the D (6 bases). Germline CDR1 reads SGHVS; CDR2 reads FQNEAQ. V was cut by 0 bases and J by 7 bases, with 19 bases left in between. The CDR3 length is 17 residues.

Many counts were recorded for this clonotype. Its ends do not fully match the called genes, so a read error is possible. The chain uses TRBV7-9 and TRBJ2-1, with D unclear. In germline, CDR1 is SEHNR, CDR2 FQNEAQ (reference sequence). The CDR3 totals 11 residues. The CDR3 spells CASSLGVLAIF. The CDR3 bases are TGTGCCAGCAGCTTGGGCGTCTTGGCGATCTTC.

This clonotype was recorded many times. The chain carries TRBV10-3 and TRBJ2-1, with D perhaps TRBD2 (7 bases). This CDR3 has 14 amino acids. Germline V lookup: CDR1 ENHRY, CDR2 SYGVKD. The ends were cut back, 8 bases at V and 6 bases at J, with 17 bases in the middle. CDR3 sequence: CAIGGARSPNEQFF. In DNA, the CDR3 is TGTGCCATCGGGGGGGCTAGGAGCCCCAATGAGCAGTTCTTC.

This clonotype was found many times. The chain has TRBV5-1 and TRBJ2-7, with D maybe TRBD2 (6 bases). The length of the CDR3 is 12 residues. V gave up 5 bases and J gave up 4 bases, with 10 bases separating them. Germline CDR1 and CDR2: SGHRS and YFSETQ. CDR3 sequence: CASRAGLYEQYF. CDR3 nucleotide sequence: TGCGCCAGCAGGGCGGGGCTGTACGAGCAGTACTTC.

This clonotype was detected many times. The chain uses TRBV7-2 and TRBJ2-3, with a weak D call TRBD2 (6 bases). Trimming cost V 3 bases and J 7 bases, with 17 bases left between them. Germline values: CDR1 SGHTA, CDR2 FQGNSA. The CDR3 consists of 15 residues. The CDR3 sequence: CASSLATSLENTQYF. In nucleotides, the CDR3 is TGTGCCAGCAGCTTGGCTACTAGCCTGGAAAATACGCAGTATTTT.

This clonotype was counted at least ten times. V is TRBV2 and J is TRBJ2-3; D ambiguous. Germline values: CDR1 SNHLY, CDR2 FYNNEI. The CDR3 loop spans 16 amino acids. V shed 6 bases and J shed 0 bases, with 16 bases lying between them. CDR3 in amino acids: CASSSDSPLSTDTQYF. The CDR3 DNA is TGTGCCAGCAGCTCTGACTCTCCTCTTAGCACAGATACGCAGTATTTT.

This clonotype was seen ten or more times. This sequence joins TRBV6-1 and TRBJ2-1; D call uncertain. Germline CDR1 and CDR2: MNHNS and SASEGT. The V end was cut by 5 bases, the J end by 12 bases, with 23 bases between. The CDR3 extends over 15 amino acids. The CDR3 DNA follows: TGTGCCAGCAGTCCCCCCGGTAGAAGCTTCCAGAGGCAGTTCTTC. Its protein product is CASSPPGRSFQRQFF.

This clonotype appeared a few times. This chain links TRBV9 with TRBJ1-2; D call uncertain. From germline, CDR1 is SGDLS and CDR2 YYNGEE. Trimming cost V 4 bases and J 7 bases, with 14 bases left between them. The CDR3 contains 13 residues. In nucleotides, the CDR3 is TGTGCCAGCAGCACCGGGTCCGAGGGTGGCTACACCTTC. Amino acid sequence: CASSTGSEGGYTF.

The CDR3 here is CSVEDRSSYEQYF. CDR3 DNA sequence: TGCAGCGTTGAAGACAGGAGCTCCTACGAGCAGTACTTC. The rearrangement joins TRBV29-1 to TRBJ2-7; unclear D gene. This CDR3 comprises 13 residues. Trimming took off 0 bases at V and 0 bases at J, with 6 bases between the two ends. Germline V CDR1 and CDR2: SQVTM, ANQGSEA.